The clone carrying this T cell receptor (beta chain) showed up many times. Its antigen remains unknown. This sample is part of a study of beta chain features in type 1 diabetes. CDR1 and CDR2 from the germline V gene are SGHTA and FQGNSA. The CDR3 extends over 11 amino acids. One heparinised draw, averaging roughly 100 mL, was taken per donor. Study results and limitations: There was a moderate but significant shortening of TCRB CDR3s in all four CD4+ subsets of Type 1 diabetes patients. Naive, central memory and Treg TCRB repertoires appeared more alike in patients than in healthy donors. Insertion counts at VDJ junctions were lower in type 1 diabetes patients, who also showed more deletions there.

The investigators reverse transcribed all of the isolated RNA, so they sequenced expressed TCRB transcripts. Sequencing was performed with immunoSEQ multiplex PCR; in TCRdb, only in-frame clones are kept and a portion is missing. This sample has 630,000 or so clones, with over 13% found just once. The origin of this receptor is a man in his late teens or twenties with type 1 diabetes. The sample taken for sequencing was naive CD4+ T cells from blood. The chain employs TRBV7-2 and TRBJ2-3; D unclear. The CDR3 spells CAGGYADTQYF. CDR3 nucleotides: TGTGCAGGTGGCTATGCAGATACGCAGTATTTT.